The T cell receptor beta chain under discussion was sequenced for a study of post-analysis software for immune sequencing data. Included in the TCR beta cDNA libraries were unique molecular identifiers. With roughly 0.85 to 11 million T cells as the source, roughly 0.5 million cDNA molecules resulted. Each CDR3 protein is one row after TCRdb ran MiXCR on the PCR reads. The sample holds fewer than 850,000 distinct CDR3 sequences, 30% seen once. Points from the study as a whole: Significantly decreased normalized Chao1 diversity was recorded for multiple sclerosis patients relative to controls. Roughly 5 TRBV segments, TRBV5-6, TRBV5-1 and TRBV20-1 among them, were found more frequent in patients than controls.

Points on this clonotype: As yet, its antigen is unknown.

With 2 bases removed from V and 6 bases from J, the gap between germline ends came to 8 bases. Germline V gene sequence: CDR1 SQVTM, CDR2 ANQGSEA. The length of the CDR3 is 12 residues. The chain has TRBV29-1 and TRBJ2-4; weak D call: TRBD2 (6 bases). Sample: blood. This TCR was recovered from a girl between 10 and 17 years old with multiple sclerosis. The CDR3 loop is CSVEQEGNIQYF. Written as DNA, the CDR3 is TGCAGCGTTGAACAGGAGGGAAACATTCAGTACTTC. The variable domain in full, completed from reference TRBV29-1 and TRBJ2-4, reads SAVISQKPSRDICQRGTSLTIQCQVDSQVTMMFWYRQQPGQSLTLIATANQGSEATYESGFVIDKFPISRPNLTFSTLTVSNMSPEDSSIYLCSVEQEGNIQYFGAGTRLSVL.